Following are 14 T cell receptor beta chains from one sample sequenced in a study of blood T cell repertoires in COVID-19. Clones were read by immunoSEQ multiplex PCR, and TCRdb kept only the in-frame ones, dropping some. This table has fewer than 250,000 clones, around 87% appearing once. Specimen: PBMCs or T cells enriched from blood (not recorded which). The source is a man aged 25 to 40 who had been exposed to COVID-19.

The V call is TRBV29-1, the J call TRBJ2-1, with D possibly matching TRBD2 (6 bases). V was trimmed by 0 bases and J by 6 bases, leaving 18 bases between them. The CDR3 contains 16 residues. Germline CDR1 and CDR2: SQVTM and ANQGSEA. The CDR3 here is CSVEDTGTLLSNEQFF. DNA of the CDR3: TGCAGCGTTGAAGACACCGGGACTCTCCTCAGCAATGAGCAGTTCTTC.

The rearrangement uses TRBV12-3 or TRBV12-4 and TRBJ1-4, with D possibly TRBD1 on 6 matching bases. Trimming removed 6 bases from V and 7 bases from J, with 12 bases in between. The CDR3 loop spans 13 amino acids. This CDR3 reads CASRSGHLEKLFF. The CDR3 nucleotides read TGTGCCAGCAGATCGGGACATCTTGAAAAACTGTTTTTT.

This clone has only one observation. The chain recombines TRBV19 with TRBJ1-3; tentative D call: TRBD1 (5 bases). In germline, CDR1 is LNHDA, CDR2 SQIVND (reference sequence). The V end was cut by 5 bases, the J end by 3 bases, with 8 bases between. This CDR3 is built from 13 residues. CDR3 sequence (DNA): TGTGCCAGTAGTCCGGGGGATGGAAACACCATATATTTT. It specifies CASSPGDGNTIYF.

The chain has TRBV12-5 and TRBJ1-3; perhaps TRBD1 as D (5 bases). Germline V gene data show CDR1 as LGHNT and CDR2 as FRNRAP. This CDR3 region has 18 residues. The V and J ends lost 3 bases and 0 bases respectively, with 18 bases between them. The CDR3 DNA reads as TGTGCTAGTGGTTTTCCTCATGGGTTGGGACTCTCTGGAAACACCATATATTTT. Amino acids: CASGFPHGLGLSGNTIYF.

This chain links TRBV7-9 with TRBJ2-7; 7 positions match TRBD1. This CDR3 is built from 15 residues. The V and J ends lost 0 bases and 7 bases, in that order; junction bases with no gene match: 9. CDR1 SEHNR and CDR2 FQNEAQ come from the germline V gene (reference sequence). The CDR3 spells CASSLAQGVPWEQYF. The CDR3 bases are TGTGCCAGCAGCTTAGCGCAGGGGGTCCCTTGGGAGCAGTACTTC.

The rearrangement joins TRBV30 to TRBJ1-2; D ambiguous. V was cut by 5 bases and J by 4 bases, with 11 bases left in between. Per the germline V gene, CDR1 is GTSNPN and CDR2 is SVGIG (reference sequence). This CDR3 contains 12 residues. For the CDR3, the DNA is TGTGCCTGGGGTGCCAACTTCTATGGCTACACCTTC. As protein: CAWGANFYGYTF.

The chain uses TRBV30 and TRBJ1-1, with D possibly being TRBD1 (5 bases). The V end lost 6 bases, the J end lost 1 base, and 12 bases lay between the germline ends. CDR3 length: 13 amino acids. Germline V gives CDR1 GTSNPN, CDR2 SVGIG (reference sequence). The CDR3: CACHSRANTEAFF. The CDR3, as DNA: TGTGCCTGTCATAGCAGGGCGAACACTGAAGCTTTCTTT.

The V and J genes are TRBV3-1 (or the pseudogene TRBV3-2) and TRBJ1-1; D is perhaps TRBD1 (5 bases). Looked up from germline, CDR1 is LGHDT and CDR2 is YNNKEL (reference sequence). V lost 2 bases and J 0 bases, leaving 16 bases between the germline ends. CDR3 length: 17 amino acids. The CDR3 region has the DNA TGTGCCAGCAGCCAACGCAGGGATTCCCGGTTGAACACTGAAGCTTTCTTT. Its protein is CASSQRRDSRLNTEAFF.

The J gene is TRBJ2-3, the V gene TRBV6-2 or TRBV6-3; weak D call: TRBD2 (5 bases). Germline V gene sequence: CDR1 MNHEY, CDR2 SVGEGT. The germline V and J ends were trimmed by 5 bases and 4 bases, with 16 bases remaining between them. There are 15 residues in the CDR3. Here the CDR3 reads CASSLGIKTPDTQYF. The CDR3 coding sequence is TGTGCCAGCAGTCTCGGGATCAAGACCCCAGATACGCAGTATTTT.

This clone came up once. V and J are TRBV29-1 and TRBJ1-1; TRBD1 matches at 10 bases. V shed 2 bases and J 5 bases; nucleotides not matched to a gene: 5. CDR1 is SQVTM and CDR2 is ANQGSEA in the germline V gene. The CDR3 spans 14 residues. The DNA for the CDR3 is TGCAGCGTTGAAAAAGGACAGGGGGGGACTGAAGCTTTCTTT. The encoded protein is CSVEKGQGGTEAFF.

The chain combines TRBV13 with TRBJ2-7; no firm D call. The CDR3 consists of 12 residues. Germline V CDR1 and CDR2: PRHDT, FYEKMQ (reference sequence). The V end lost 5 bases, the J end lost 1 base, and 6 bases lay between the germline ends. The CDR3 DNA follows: TGTGCCAGCAGCCCAGTATCCTACGAGCAGTACTTC. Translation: CASSPVSYEQYF.

The DNA for the CDR3 is TGTGCCAGCAGCCTGGGACAGGGAGACACAGATACGCAGTATTTT. Translation: CASSLGQGDTDTQYF. The chain is built from TRBV6-5 and TRBJ2-3; 9 bases map to TRBD1. There are 15 residues in the CDR3. Losses at the gene ends were 6 bases for V and 2 bases for J; bases not matched to a gene: 6. CDR1 is MNHEY, CDR2 SVGAGI, per germline.

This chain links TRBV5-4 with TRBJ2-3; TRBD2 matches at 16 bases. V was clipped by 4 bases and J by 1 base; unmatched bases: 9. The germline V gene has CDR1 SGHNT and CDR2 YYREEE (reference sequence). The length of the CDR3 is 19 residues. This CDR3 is CASSPPGLAGGRGTDTQYF. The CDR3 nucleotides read TGTGCCAGCAGCCCCCCGGGACTAGCGGGGGGGCGGGGCACAGATACGCAGTATTTT. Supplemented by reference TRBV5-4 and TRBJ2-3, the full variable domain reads ETGVTQSPTHLIKTRGQQVTLRCSSQSGHNTVSWYQQALGQGPQFIFQYYREEENGRGNFPPRFSGLQFPNYSSELNVNALELDDSALYLCASSPPGLAGGRGTDTQYFGPGTRLTVL.

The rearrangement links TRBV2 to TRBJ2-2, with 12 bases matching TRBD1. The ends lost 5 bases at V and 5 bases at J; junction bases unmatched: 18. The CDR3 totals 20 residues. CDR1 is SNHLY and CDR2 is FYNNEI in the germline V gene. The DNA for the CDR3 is TGTGCCAGCAGTCCGCCGGGTGGGGGACAGGGGGCTTCTGGAACCGGGGAGCTGTTTTTT. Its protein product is CASSPPGGGQGASGTGELFF.